This is a list of T cell receptor beta chains from one sample in a study of shared clonotypes between healthy human individuals. The method was immunoSEQ multiplex PCR; TCRdb's version includes in-frame clones alone and lacks a portion of them. This sample has roughly 2,000,000 clones, with around 95% found just once. Sequences were obtained from naive CD8+ T cells from PBMCs. The receptors come from a man between 18 and 35 years old in good health. Some clones in this sample may be carry-over from other donors' samples. CDR3s include the opening cysteine and the closing phenylalanine or tryptophan. The D gene is left open where the match is weak. Expanded clones are given a class, and other clones once, few, many or no size at all.

>NA|TRBD2|TRBV7-3|TRBJ2-2
CASSVAGTSGATGELFF
TGTGCCAGCAGCGTAGCCGGGACTAGCGGGGCCACCGGGGAGCTGTTTTTT
>NA|NA|TRBV21-1|TRBJ1-2
CASRAGRGLYGYTF
TGTGCCAGCAGGGCCGGCAGGGGGCTCTATGGCTACACCTTC
>NA|TRBD2|TRBV9|TRBJ2-1
CASSVVGLAGPSRYNEQFF
TGTGCCAGCAGCGTAGTGGGACTAGCGGGCCCGTCTAGATACAATGAGCAGTTCTTC
>NA|NA|TRBV9|TRBJ2-1
CASSVGASSYNEQFF
TGTGCCAGCAGCGTAGGGGCGAGTTCCTACAATGAGCAGTTCTTC
>NA|NA|TRBV15|TRBJ2-1
CATSRWETSINEQFF
TGTGCCACCAGCCGCTGGGAGACTAGTATCAATGAGCAGTTCTTC
>NA|NA|TRBV7-6|TRBJ2-1
CASSLETGLWEQFF
TGTGCCAGCAGCTTAGAGACTGGCCTTTGGGAGCAGTTCTTC
>few|NA|TRBV4-2|TRBJ1-5
CASSQDRGEPQHF
TGTGCCAGCAGCCAAGATAGGGGAGAGCCCCAGCATTTT
>NA|TRBD1|TRBV7-8|TRBJ2-2
CASSLVGQHTGELFF
TGTGCCAGCAGCTTAGTGGGACAGCACACCGGGGAGCTGTTTTTT
>NA|TRBD1|TRBV10-1|TRBJ2-2
CASSELGTGSAGELFF
TGCGCCAGCAGTGAGTTAGGGACAGGGAGTGCCGGGGAGCTGTTTTTT
>NA|TRBD2|TRBV15|TRBJ2-3
CATSSLDSGRLADTQYF
TGTGCCACCAGCTCCCTTGACAGCGGGAGGTTGGCAGATACGCAGTATTTT
>once|NA|TRBV19|TRBJ2-1
CASTEDRGEGEQFF
TGTGCCAGTACCGAAGACCGAGGCGAGGGTGAGCAGTTCTTC
>NA|NA|TRBV18|TRBJ2-3
CASSPFRGTDTQYF
TGTGCCAGCTCACCCTTCCGGGGAACAGATACGCAGTATTTT
>NA|NA|TRBV28|TRBJ1-5
CASSYTNQPQHF
TGTGCCAGCAGTTACACCAATCAGCCCCAGCATTTT
>NA|NA|TRBV28|TRBJ1-1
CATRRRGMNTEAFF
TGTGCCACCCGGAGACGGGGGATGAACACTGAAGCTTTCTTT
>once|NA|TRBV6-5|TRBJ1-1
CASSSTWNGEAFF
TGTGCCAGCAGTTCTACATGGAACGGTGAAGCTTTCTTT
>NA|TRBD2|TRBV18|TRBJ2-3
CASSPPGLAGITDTQYF
TGTGCCAGCTCACCGCCGGGACTAGCGGGAATCACAGATACGCAGTATTTT